The 30 T cell receptor beta chains reported below all come from one sample, sequenced in a study of control samples from healthy donors and cancer patients. Assay: immunoSEQ multiplex PCR; the TCRdb copy retains only in-frame clones and omits some. The sample holds some 64,000 clones, 75% to 95% seen once. What was sequenced was PBMCs. The source of these receptors is a woman in her 50s with colorectal cancer.

The chain uses TRBV15 and TRBJ2-3; a weak D match, TRBD2 (6 bases). This CDR3 contains 16 residues. V was trimmed by 5 bases and J by 2 bases, leaving 17 bases between them. Per germline, CDR1 LNHNV and CDR2 YYDKDF (reference sequence). The DNA for the CDR3 is TGTGCCACCAGCGGAGGAACGGGACTCAACACAGATACGCAGTATTTT. Protein sequence: CATSGGTGLNTDTQYF.

The chain joins TRBV19 to TRBJ1-5; D call uncertain. CDR1 LNHDA and CDR2 SQIVND come from the germline V gene (reference sequence). The CDR3 has 15 amino acids. V lost 3 bases and J lost 5, with 14 bases in between. CDR3 in amino acids: CASSIQVEGDQPQHF. CDR3 DNA: TGTGCCAGTAGTATCCAGGTTGAGGGAGATCAGCCCCAGCATTTT.

The chain employs TRBV5-6 and TRBJ2-7; D ambiguous. Trimming took off 3 bases at V and 2 bases at J, with 9 bases between the two ends. In germline, CDR1 is SGHDT, CDR2 YYEEEE. This CDR3 comprises 13 residues. CDR3 bases: TGTGCCAGCAGCTCGGCGGCGCCCTACGAGCAGTACTTC. This sequence encodes CASSSAAPYEQYF.

The chain links TRBV19 to TRBJ1-2, with a weak D call TRBD1 (5 bases). This CDR3 comprises 14 residues. Germline assignment: CDR1 LNHDA and CDR2 SQIVND (reference sequence). Trimming shortened V by 7 bases and J by 1 base, and 13 bases separated the two germline ends. As DNA, the CDR3 is TGTGCCAGTACCATAAGGGGAAATAACTATGGCTACACCTTC. It yields the protein CASTIRGNNYGYTF.

This chain uses TRBV6-2 or TRBV6-3 with TRBJ1-2; D is ambiguous. Trimming removed 6 bases at V and 2 bases at J, with 19 bases between. This CDR3 spans 16 amino acids. CDR1 and CDR2 (germline): MNHEY, SVGEGT. CDR3 amino acids: CASSRGARAENYGYTF. CDR3 nucleotides: TGTGCCAGCAGCCGGGGAGCGAGGGCAGAGAACTATGGCTACACCTTC.

This chain joins TRBV30 and TRBJ2-3, with a possible D match to TRBD1 (5 bases). The V end lost 2 bases, the J end lost 2 bases, and 8 bases lay between the germline ends. The CDR3 runs to 13 residues. CDR1 is GTSNPN and CDR2 is SVGIG in the germline V gene (reference sequence). CDR3: CAWSPGHTDTQYF. As DNA, the CDR3 is TGTGCCTGGAGTCCAGGGCACACAGATACGCAGTATTTT.

V gene TRBV2 combines with J gene TRBJ2-1; 9 bases match TRBD2. The V gene's germline CDR1 is SNHLY and CDR2 FYNNEI. The CDR3 spans 16 residues. V trimming: 1 base; J trimming: 9 bases; junction bases outside the gene matches: 10. The CDR3 is CASSEVLAGGSSEQFF. Written as DNA, the CDR3 is TGTGCCAGCAGTGAAGTTCTGGCGGGAGGGAGTAGTGAGCAGTTCTTC.

V and J are TRBV10-1 and TRBJ2-3, with D possibly TRBD2 on 6 matching bases. CDR1 and CDR2 from the germline V gene are WNHNN and SYGVQD (reference sequence). The CDR3 is 12 amino acids. Trimming removed 4 bases from V and 4 bases from J, with 6 bases in between. The CDR3 reads CASSAGADTQYF. CDR3 bases: TGCGCCAGCAGTGCGGGGGCAGATACGCAGTATTTT.

V and J are TRBV4-1 and TRBJ1-3; 9 bases line up with TRBD1. CDR1 and CDR2 (germline): MGHRA, YSYEKL. Unmatched junction bases numbered 10, after V lost 4 bases and J lost 0 bases. The CDR3 spans 18 residues. In DNA, the CDR3 is TGCGCCAGCAGCCTCCGGGACAGGGTCTGGAGCTCTGGAAACACCATATATTTT. Encoded protein: CASSLRDRVWSSGNTIYF.

J is TRBJ2-7 and V is TRBV19; D gene unclear. V was pared by 9 bases and J by 7 bases, with 19 bases between. The CDR3 runs to 13 residues. Germline V gene sequence: CDR1 LNHDA, CDR2 SQIVND (reference sequence). The CDR3 nucleotides read TGTGCCAGCTCAGATACTGACTTACGAGAGCAGTACTTC. It yields the protein CASSDTDLREQYF.

The J gene is TRBJ1-2, the V gene TRBV11-2; perhaps TRBD1 as D (5 bases). Trimming pared 6 bases from V and 4 bases from J, leaving 6 bases between. Germline V gene data show CDR1 as SGHAT and CDR2 as FQNNGV. CDR3 length: 11 residues. The DNA of the CDR3 is TGTGCCAGCAGGGGGCCCTATGGCTACACCTTC. Protein: CASRGPYGYTF.

The chain joins TRBV15 to TRBJ2-7; 12 bases align to TRBD2. The V gene's germline CDR1 is LNHNV and CDR2 YYDKDF (reference sequence). This CDR3 is 14 amino acids long. The V segment lost 5 bases and the J segment 12 bases; nucleotides outside the gene matches: 11. CDR3 nucleotides: TGTGCCACCAGCTCAAGGACTAGCGGGACAAGGGCGTACTTC. Protein sequence: CATSSRTSGTRAYF. The whole variable domain, filled in from reference TRBV15 and TRBJ2-7, reads DAMVIQNPRYQVTQFGKPVTLSCSQTLNHNVMYWYQQKSSQAPKLLFHYYDKDFNNEADTPDNFQSRRPNTSFCFLDIRSPGLGDTAMYLCATSSRTSGTRAYFGPGTRLTVT.

This chain uses TRBV11-1 with TRBJ2-7; D uncertain. The germline gives CDR1 SGHAT, CDR2 FQDESV (reference sequence). This CDR3 spans 14 amino acids. V lost 1 base, J lost 1 base, and 8 bases lay in between. The CDR3 DNA follows: TGTGCCAGCAGCTTAGATGTGGGATCCTACGAGCAGTACTTC. Residues: CASSLDVGSYEQYF.

The chain is built from TRBV3-1 (or the pseudogene TRBV3-2) and TRBJ2-5, with D perhaps assigned TRBD1 or TRBD2 (5 bases each). Trimming pared 4 bases from V and 8 bases from J, leaving 17 bases between. The CDR3 contains 14 residues. Per the germline V gene, CDR1 is LGHDT and CDR2 is YNNKEL (reference sequence). CDR3 nucleotides: TGTGCCAGCAGCCCCGCCGGGACGGGGAATACCCAGTACTTC. The encoded protein is CASSPAGTGNTQYF.

The chain combines TRBV7-6 with TRBJ1-2; TRBD1 is a possible D gene (6 bases). This CDR3 region has 15 residues. V dropped 1 base and J dropped 4 bases, with 13 bases sitting between them. The germline gives CDR1 SGHVS, CDR2 FNYEAQ. CDR3 in amino acids: CASSLESQGSYGYTF. The CDR3 nucleotides read TGTGCCAGCAGCTTAGAATCGCAGGGGTCCTATGGCTACACCTTC.

This chain's CDR3 is CAWAPGLAGVGFEQFF. The CDR3 DNA is TGTGCCTGGGCGCCGGGACTAGCGGGAGTCGGTTTTGAGCAGTTCTTC. This chain joins TRBV30 and TRBJ2-1; TRBD2 agrees at 14 bases. V was clipped by 5 bases and J by 9 bases; unmatched bases: 12. This CDR3 is built from 16 residues. Looked up from germline, CDR1 is GTSNPN and CDR2 is SVGIG (reference sequence).

The V call is TRBV7-9, the J call TRBJ1-6; a possible D gene is TRBD1 (5 bases). Germline assignment: CDR1 SEHNR and CDR2 FQNEAQ (reference sequence). Trimming removed 4 bases from V and 11 bases from J, with 9 bases in between. The CDR3 runs 12 residues. CDR3 sequence: CASSSQGAPLHF. In DNA, the CDR3 is TGTGCCAGCAGCTCGCAGGGTGCACCCCTCCACTTT.

The chain couples TRBV3-1 (or the pseudogene TRBV3-2) to TRBJ1-1; D gene uncertain. Looked up from germline, CDR1 is LGHDT and CDR2 is YNNKEL (reference sequence). This CDR3 contains 13 residues. V was pared by 4 bases and J by 1 base, with 7 bases between. CDR3 residues: CASSPRANTEAFF. The CDR3, as DNA: TGTGCCAGCAGCCCACGGGCGAACACTGAAGCTTTCTTT.

V gene TRBV30 combines with J gene TRBJ2-3; 16 bases line up with TRBD2. The J segment lost 3 bases and the V segment lost 3 bases, leaving 12 bases of the junction unmatched. Germline V gene data show CDR1 as GTSNPN and CDR2 as SVGIG (reference sequence). The CDR3 is 19 amino acids. The CDR3 bases are TGTGCCTGGAGCAACATAGGGGGACTAGCGGGAGGGAGGACAGATACGCAGTATTTT. As protein: CAWSNIGGLAGGRTDTQYF.

This chain connects TRBV19 to TRBJ2-2, with 12 bases that match TRBD2. The V and J ends lost 6 bases and 5 bases, in that order; junction bases with no gene match: 13. The CDR3 consists of 18 residues. The germline CDR1 and CDR2 sequences are LNHDA and SQIVND (reference sequence). The CDR3 DNA reads TGTGCCAGTAGAAGTGGCCTAGCGGGAGGGCTGCGAACCGGGGAGCTGTTTTTT. Residues: CASRSGLAGGLRTGELFF.

CDR3 residues: CASSYSGDEQYF. The CDR3 bases are TGTGCCAGCAGTTACTCAGGGGACGAGCAGTACTTC. The chain couples TRBV6-5 to TRBJ2-7; D is possibly TRBD1 (5 bases). The V and J ends lost 0 bases and 5 bases respectively, with 5 bases between them. This CDR3 is built from 12 residues. CDR1 MNHEY and CDR2 SVGAGI come from the germline V gene.

The sample holds one count of this clone. The chain's CDR3 is CASSLTDRGNTEAFF. CDR3 sequence (DNA): TGTGCCAGCAGCCTAACGGACAGAGGGAACACTGAAGCTTTCTTT. This chain links TRBV7-6 with TRBJ1-1; D perhaps matches TRBD1 (6 bases). Germline values: CDR1 SGHVS, CDR2 FNYEAQ. Trimming took off 5 bases at V and 1 base at J, with 14 bases between the two ends. This CDR3 spans 15 amino acids.

In regard to this clone: An end of the junction does not agree with germline; a read error may underlie this. V gene TRBV13 combines with J gene TRBJ1-2; 7 nucleotides line up with TRBD1. This CDR3 region has 14 residues. The germline V gene has CDR1 PRHDT and CDR2 FYEKMQ (reference sequence). The CDR3 DNA sequence: TGTGCCAGCAGCGTAGGGGGGACAGTCTATGGCTACACCTTC. Residues: CASSVGGTVYGYTF.

The V call is TRBV2, the J call TRBJ2-1; 7 bases match TRBD2. Germline V gives CDR1 SNHLY, CDR2 FYNNEI. V shed 4 bases and J 5 bases; nucleotides not matched to a gene: 17. The CDR3 totals 18 residues. The CDR3 DNA sequence: TGTGCCAGCAGTGTTCGTTTTGGGGAGGGACTTCGAGACAATGAGCAGTTCTTC. It codes for CASSVRFGEGLRDNEQFF.

This chain uses TRBV7-8 with TRBJ2-1, with D tentatively TRBD1 (5 bases). The germline V gene has CDR1 SGHVS and CDR2 FQNEAQ. Deletions cut 5 bases from V and 5 bases from J, with 16 bases between. The CDR3 has 15 amino acids. The CDR3 DNA sequence: TGTGCCAGCAGCCCCGGAGAGGCCAGGGACAATGAGCAGTTCTTC. Protein: CASSPGEARDNEQFF.

This CDR3 is CASSMAGGTYNEQFF. The CDR3 region has the DNA TGTGCCAGTAGTATGGCGGGAGGGACCTACAATGAGCAGTTCTTC. J is TRBJ2-1 and V is TRBV19, with 9 bases matching TRBD2. Germline CDR1 is LNHDA and CDR2 is SQIVND (reference sequence). Unmatched junction bases numbered 2, after V lost 3 bases and J lost 2 bases. CDR3 length equals 15 residues.

The rearrangement joins TRBV6-5 to TRBJ2-7, with 14 nucleotides matching TRBD2. The trim removed 4 bases at V and 6 bases at J, leaving 5 bases unmatched. The length of the CDR3 is 15 residues. CDR1 and CDR2 (germline): MNHEY, SVGAGI. The CDR3 is CASSSGLAGGAEQYF. The CDR3 DNA sequence: TGTGCCAGCAGTTCCGGACTAGCGGGAGGAGCCGAGCAGTACTTC.

V gene TRBV21-1 combines with J gene TRBJ2-1; the table's TRBD2 call for D was not verified on the DNA. TRBV21-1 represents a pseudogene. The CDR3 extends over 17 amino acids. CDR3 protein: CASSNRRERTENNEQFF. CDR3 bases: TGTGCCAGCAGCAATCGAAGGGAGCGGACGGAAAACAATGAGCAGTTCTTC.

The chain carries TRBV5-1 and TRBJ1-1; D not resolved. CDR3 length equals 13 residues. The germline gives CDR1 SGHRS, CDR2 YFSETQ. With 1 base removed from V and 1 base from J, the gap between germline ends came to 5 bases. Here the CDR3 DNA reads TGCGCCAGCAGCTTGCTCCCGAACACTGAAGCTTTCTTT. It translates to CASSLLPNTEAFF. The whole variable domain, remainder taken from reference TRBV5-1 and TRBJ1-1, is KAGVTQTPRYLIKTRGQQVTLSCSPISGHRSVSWYQQTPGQGLQFLFEYFSETQRNKGNFPGRFSGRQFSNSRSEMNVSTLELGDSALYLCASSLLPNTEAFFGQGTRLTVV.

This chain connects TRBV19 to TRBJ1-5; a weak D match, TRBD1 (5 bases). With 7 bases removed from V and 9 bases from J, the gap between germline ends came to 16 bases. This CDR3 has 13 amino acids. Germline V gene sequence: CDR1 LNHDA, CDR2 SQIVND (reference sequence). In DNA form, the CDR3 reads TGTGCCAGTACCCCTCCAGGGCAGGGGCCCCAGCATTTT. Translation gives CASTPPGQGPQHF. Full variable domain (rest looked up from reference TRBV19 and TRBJ1-5): DGGITQSPKYLFRKEGQNVTLSCEQNLNHDAMYWYRQDPGQGLRLIYYSQIVNDFQKGDIAEGYSVSREKKESFPLTVTSAQKNPTAFYLCASTPPGQGPQHFGDGTRLSIL.